This T cell receptor beta chain was captured in a study of blood T cell repertoires in COVID-19 (dated by TCRdb to the early 2020s). Some background on the complete study: Samples from collaborators originated in the United States, Italy and Spain and spanned both the acute and convalescent phases of COVID-19. Where available, HLA class I and class II types were taken from metadata supplied by the sample provider and were not determined by assay-based typing. The repertoires were released in a freely available public database intended as a resource for research on the immune response to SARS-CoV-2. Samples came from the ongoing ImmuneRACE study (first 160 participants) plus 1,254 subjects from 6 global collaborators. The sample metadata nearly always contained a de-identified subject ID, COVID-19 status, age in years and sex. The material from the prospective study consisted of cDNA or gDNA derived from T cells, B-cell-depleted T cells, or PBMCs. Deeply sampled blood TCRbeta repertoires from subjects exposed to, actively infected with, or recovered from COVID-19 were included in the dataset.

Overall study results and their limits: The quantity of clinical and demographic metadata differed by source and by participant and was supplied without curation.

TCRbeta CDR3 regions were amplified from genomic DNA by means of the immunoSEQ Assay, a bias-controlled multiplex PCR. On the study's bioinformatics: Within the assay, amplification of reference gene primers was used to estimate how many nucleated cells each sample contained. To quantify the absolute abundance of each unique TCRbeta CDR3 rearrangement, sequence reads were collapsed and filtered. Productive Simpson clonality was computed per sample as the square root of Simpson's diversity index over productive rearrangements. Imported from immuneACCESS, the table was reduced by TCRdb to in-frame sequences with V and J called. These copies leave out some clones; in studies compared against another copy, an unresolved V gene accounts for under half, and the cause of the remainder is not known. V and J calls and clone size are given by that table; D and trimming were obtained from the DNA. Across this sample there are around 140,000 clones, with approximately 80% seen only once. The top ten constitute roughly 15% of the sample.

Each collaborating institution followed its own protocols to collect whole blood in K2EDTA tubes. For TCRbeta analysis, collaborators shipped samples in one of three forms: frozen whole blood, isolated PBMCs, or DNA extracted from either of those sample types. The germline V gene specifies MNHNS as CDR1 and SASEGT as CDR2. From its cysteine to its phenylalanine, the CDR3 spans 14 amino acids. Here the CDR3 DNA is all that survives: 42 bases in frame from base 1. For this chain, trimming is 1 base at the V end and 5 bases at the J end, and the number of junction bases without a gene match is 4. In its sample, this clone was seen a few times. The specificity of this receptor is unknown. No base quality information exists; no much larger clone differs at one position. Other DNA sequences in the sample encode the same CDR3.

This chain joins TRBV6-1 to TRBJ1-2, and TRBD1 aligns with 7 junction nucleotides. Sequenced sample: peripheral blood. The sequence came from a man between 50 and 59 years old with acute or convalescent COVID-19. The nucleotide sequence reads TGTGCCAGCAGTGAAGAGTCAGGGGGATATGGCTACACCTTC. This yields the protein CASSEESGGYGYTF.